The entry below gives a single T cell receptor beta chain sequence along with its context. Its specificity is unknown. At one of its ends the junction is not consistent with the germline gene, which may arise from a read error. This specimen comes from a study of OX40 agonist ivuxolimab in advanced cancers. Findings of the study overall: CD8+ T cells (on average) carried more expanded clones than CD4+ T cells.

Germline lookup yields CDR1 SNHLY and CDR2 FYNNEI. The CDR3 contains 14 residues. Assay: immunoSEQ multiplex PCR; the TCRdb copy retains only in-frame clones and omits some. Among around 100,000 clones listed, almost 90% were seen once. This clonotype was sampled from an adult with an advanced solid tumor such as melanoma, head and neck, liver or kidney cancer. Material: CD4+ or CD8+ T cells sorted from blood, obtained in a trial of the OX40 agonist ivuxolimab. V is TRBV2 and J is TRBJ2-4; the match to TRBD1 covers 7 bases. The CDR3 loop reads CASSGAPATGWWDF. The DNA for the CDR3 is TGTGCCAGCAGCGGGGCACCAGCGACAGGGTGGTGGGACTTC.